The 13 T cell receptor beta chains presented below share a single source sample, sequenced in a study of cytomegalovirus exposure and HLA in healthy donors. Clones were read by immunoSEQ multiplex PCR, and TCRdb kept only the in-frame ones, dropping some. Of more than 100,000 clones in the sample, 88% were seen once. Sequenced: PBMCs. These receptors originate from a man aged 30-40 years in good health and CMV-seronegative.

The count of this clone is one. The CDR3 reads CSVEDLEILFQYF. The CDR3 DNA reads TGCAGCGTTGAAGATCTAGAGATTCTCTTCCAGTATTTT. The chain has TRBV29-1 and TRBJ2-3; D remains unclear. V lost 0 bases and J 12 bases, leaving 16 bases between the germline ends. Germline lookup yields CDR1 SQVTM and CDR2 ANQGSEA. The length of the CDR3 is 13 residues.

The chain combines TRBV10-1 with TRBJ2-3, with a possible D match to TRBD2 (6 bases). The V gene lost 3 bases and the J gene lost 0 bases, with 13 bases spanning the gap. This CDR3 has 16 amino acids. Germline loops: CDR1 WNHNN, CDR2 SYGVQD (reference sequence). CDR3 protein: CASSDHLGTSTDTQYF. CDR3 nucleotide sequence: TGCGCCAGCAGTGATCATTTAGGGACTAGCACAGATACGCAGTATTTT.

This chain links TRBV9 with TRBJ1-4; D might be TRBD1 (5 bases). Germline CDR1 and CDR2: SGDLS and YYNGEE. This CDR3 contains 16 residues. Trimming took 2 bases from V and 0 from J, leaving 11 bases between them. The CDR3 loop is CASSVGDSATNEKLFF. CDR3 DNA: TGTGCCAGCAGCGTTGGAGACAGCGCAACTAATGAAAAACTGTTTTTT.

The gene calls are TRBV6-5 and TRBJ2-5; perhaps TRBD2 as D (6 bases). Germline V CDR1 and CDR2: MNHEY, SVGAGI. The V end lost 2 bases, the J end lost 1 base, and 11 bases lay between the germline ends. CDR3 length: 15 amino acids. This CDR3 reads CASSYGGIPQETQYF. The CDR3 DNA reads as TGTGCCAGCAGTTACGGAGGGATTCCCCAAGAGACCCAGTACTTC.

The chain recombines TRBV5-6 with TRBJ2-3; TRBD2 agrees at 7 bases. Germline V gene sequence: CDR1 SGHDT, CDR2 YYEEEE. J was trimmed by 0 bases and V by 2 bases; bases with no gene match: 6. The CDR3 spans 16 residues. CDR3 loop: CASSLHVAGSTDTQYF. CDR3 coding DNA: TGTGCCAGCAGCTTACATGTAGCGGGTAGCACAGATACGCAGTATTTT.

V is TRBV7-8 and J is TRBJ1-4, with D possibly matching TRBD1 (5 bases). Trimming removed 3 bases at V and 7 bases at J, with 15 bases between. CDR1 is SGHVS, CDR2 FQNEAQ, per germline. The CDR3 loop spans 15 amino acids. This chain's CDR3 is CASSFGGGTGEKLFF. CDR3 in DNA: TGTGCCAGCAGCTTCGGTGGGGGGACGGGTGAAAAACTGTTTTTT. Filled out from reference TRBV7-8 and TRBJ1-4, the complete variable domain reads GAGVSQSPRYKVAKRGQDVALRCDPISGHVSLFWYQQALGQGPEFLTYFQNEAQLDKSGLPSDRFFAERPEGSVSTLKIQRTQQEDSAVYLCASSFGGGTGEKLFFGSGTQLSVL.

V gene TRBV7-2 combines with J gene TRBJ2-3, with 9 bases identical to TRBD2. The junction had 6 bases not matched to a gene; V was cut back by 1 base and J by 4 bases. Germline V gene data show CDR1 as SGHTA and CDR2 as FQGNSA. This CDR3 has 16 amino acids. The CDR3 DNA sequence: TGTGCCAGCAGCTTAGGAAACGCGGGAGGGTCAGATACGCAGTATTTT. Encoded protein: CASSLGNAGGSDTQYF.

The rearrangement joins TRBV19 to TRBJ1-5; D is unclear. Trimming stripped 7 bases from V and 9 bases from J, with 19 bases between. CDR1 LNHDA and CDR2 SQIVND come from the germline V gene (reference sequence). The CDR3 consists of 14 residues. In DNA form, the CDR3 reads TGTGCCAGTACCCTCGGACGGGCTGAGGGGCCCCAGCATTTT. It translates to CASTLGRAEGPQHF.

The chain is built from TRBV7-7 and TRBJ2-1; 14 nucleotides align to TRBD2. The V gene's germline CDR1 is SSHAT and CDR2 FNYEAQ (reference sequence). V was pared by 6 bases and J by 13 bases, with 8 bases of the junction left unmatched. CDR3 size: 14 residues. CDR3 DNA: TGTGCCAGCAGTCCGACTAGCGGGAGGGGCGAACAGTTCTTC. This encodes CASSPTSGRGEQFF.

A few counts support this clone. V usage is TRBV6-5 and J usage is TRBJ2-7, with D maybe TRBD2 (6 bases). There are 14 residues in the CDR3. With 4 bases removed from V and 1 base from J, the gap between germline ends came to 11 bases. The germline gives CDR1 MNHEY, CDR2 SVGAGI. The CDR3 sequence is CASSLGGSSYEQYF. The CDR3, as DNA: TGTGCCAGCAGTTTGGGAGGCAGTTCCTACGAGCAGTACTTC.

CDR3 sequence: CAWPVSNTGELFF. The CDR3 nucleotides are TGTGCCTGGCCAGTTTCGAACACCGGGGAGCTGTTTTTT. This chain links TRBV30 with TRBJ2-2; D remains ambiguous. CDR1 is GTSNPN and CDR2 is SVGIG in the germline V gene (reference sequence). V shed 5 bases and J shed 0 bases, with 7 bases lying between them. The CDR3 covers 13 residues.

This chain links TRBV5-1 with TRBJ2-2, with 9 nucleotides matching TRBD2. V lost 4 bases and J lost 3; bases outside the gene matches: 10. The CDR3 contains 17 residues. Per the germline V gene, CDR1 is SGHRS and CDR2 is YFSETQ. The CDR3 here is CASSPLAGGPDTGELFF. For the CDR3, the DNA is TGCGCCAGCAGCCCCCTTGCGGGAGGGCCGGACACCGGGGAGCTGTTTTTT.

The rearrangement uses TRBV5-1 and TRBJ2-1, with 10 bases matching TRBD2. Looked up from germline, CDR1 is SGHRS and CDR2 is YFSETQ. Germline trimming cut 0 bases from V and 6 bases from J; bases unmatched to any gene: 0. This CDR3 contains 14 residues. The CDR3 sequence is CASSLGTSGNEQFF. DNA for the CDR3: TGCGCCAGCAGCTTGGGGACTAGCGGCAATGAGCAGTTCTTC.